A selection of T cell receptor beta chains follows, all from one sample in a study of identifying expanded T cells in peripheral blood. Sequencing used immunoSEQ multiplex PCR; TCRdb keeps in-frame clones, though not all of them. The table has some 120,000 clones, more than 80% seen once. The specimen sequenced was blood. The receptors originated from a person aged 18 to 70 in good health. Both conserved end residues are part of each CDR3. Each record gives: J gene, clone size, V gene, D gene, CDR3 DNA, CDR3 protein. A D gene is named only where the DNA matches it firmly. Not every row has a clone size; where given, it reads once, few, many or a size class.

J gene: TRBJ2-5; clone size: .; V gene: TRBV6-6; D gene: .; CDR3 DNA: TGTGCCAGCAGTTACTTAGAGACCCAGTACTTC; CDR3 protein: CASSYLETQYF
J gene: TRBJ2-7; clone size: few; V gene: TRBV7-6; D gene: .; CDR3 DNA: TGTGCCAGCTCGGGACGGCCGGCTTACGAGCAGTACTTC; CDR3 protein: CASSGRPAYEQYF
J gene: TRBJ1-5; clone size: once; V gene: TRBV30; D gene: .; CDR3 DNA: TGTGCCTGGAGTGTACAGGGTAGTCAGCCCCAGCATTTT; CDR3 protein: CAWSVQGSQPQHF
J gene: TRBJ1-1; clone size: few; V gene: TRBV4-1; D gene: .; CDR3 DNA: TGCGCCAGCAGCCTGAATCAGGGAATGAACACTGAAGCTTTCTTT; CDR3 protein: CASSLNQGMNTEAFF
J gene: TRBJ1-4; clone size: .; V gene: TRBV2; D gene: .; CDR3 DNA: TGTGCCAGCAGGTCCGGATATAATGAAAAACTGTTTTTT; CDR3 protein: CASRSGYNEKLFF
J gene: TRBJ1-2; clone size: once; V gene: TRBV19; D gene: .; CDR3 DNA: TGTGCCAGTACTTTAGGGGGGCCCGGGCCGGGCTACACCTTC; CDR3 protein: CASTLGGPGPGYTF
J gene: TRBJ1-3; clone size: .; V gene: TRBV11-2; D gene: .; CDR3 DNA: TGTGCCAGCAGCCGAACTGGAAACACCATATATTTT; CDR3 protein: CASSRTGNTIYF
J gene: TRBJ2-1; clone size: .; V gene: TRBV5-6; D gene: .; CDR3 DNA: TGTGCCAGCAGCTTGACGACGGGGAATGAGCAGTTCTTC; CDR3 protein: CASSLTTGNEQFF
J gene: TRBJ1-1; clone size: .; V gene: TRBV19; D gene: TRBD1; CDR3 DNA: TGTGCCAGTAGTTTCCGGGACAGTGAAGCTTTCTTT; CDR3 protein: CASSFRDSEAFF
J gene: TRBJ1-1; clone size: .; V gene: TRBV10-3; D gene: .; CDR3 DNA: TGTGCCATCAGTGTCACAGGGACGAACACTGAAGCTTTCTTT; CDR3 protein: CAISVTGTNTEAFF
J gene: TRBJ2-7; clone size: .; V gene: TRBV5-1; D gene: .; CDR3 DNA: TGCGCCAGCAGCCCCGGGGAGCTTTTCAACGAGCAGTACTTC; CDR3 protein: CASSPGELFNEQYF
J gene: TRBJ1-1; clone size: .; V gene: TRBV2; D gene: .; CDR3 DNA: TGTGCCAGCAGTGAAAATTCGGCCCGCACTGAAGCTTTCTTT; CDR3 protein: CASSENSARTEAFF
J gene: TRBJ1-2; clone size: once; V gene: TRBV11-3; D gene: .; CDR3 DNA: TGTGCCAGCAGCTTAGCGGGGCCAGCCTATGGCTACACCTTC; CDR3 protein: CASSLAGPAYGYTF
J gene: TRBJ1-2; clone size: .; V gene: TRBV6-6; D gene: .; CDR3 DNA: TGTGCCAGCAGACAAGGACGCTACTATGGCTACACCTTC; CDR3 protein: CASRQGRYYGYTF
J gene: TRBJ2-3; clone size: .; V gene: TRBV7-2; D gene: .; CDR3 DNA: TGTGCCAGCAGCCCGGGGGGCCCCACAGATACGCAGTATTTT; CDR3 protein: CASSPGGPTDTQYF
J gene: TRBJ2-3; clone size: .; V gene: TRBV4-3; D gene: TRBD1; CDR3 DNA: TGCGCCAGCAGCCAGCACAGGGGTTTTACAGATACGCAGTATTTT; CDR3 protein: CASSQHRGFTDTQYF
J gene: TRBJ1-2; clone size: .; V gene: TRBV18; D gene: .; CDR3 DNA: TGTGCCAGCTCACCGGACTCGAACTATGGCTACACCTTC; CDR3 protein: CASSPDSNYGYTF
J gene: TRBJ1-1; clone size: once; V gene: TRBV7-2; D gene: TRBD1; CDR3 DNA: TGTGCCAGCAGCGCGGACAGGGTGGGTGTATTGAACACTGAAGCTTTCTTT; CDR3 protein: CASSADRVGVLNTEAFF
J gene: TRBJ1-3; clone size: .; V gene: TRBV6-6; D gene: .; CDR3 DNA: TGTGCCAGCAGCTCGTCTGGGTTGGGAAACACCATATATTTT; CDR3 protein: CASSSSGLGNTIYF
J gene: TRBJ2-5; clone size: .; V gene: TRBV10-2; D gene: .; CDR3 DNA: TGCGCCAGCAGTGAGATGGGCCAAGAGACCCAGTACTTC; CDR3 protein: CASSEMGQETQYF
J gene: TRBJ2-7; clone size: .; V gene: TRBV10-2; D gene: .; CDR3 DNA: TGCGCCAGCAGTGAGAAGGGGTACGAGCAGTACTTC; CDR3 protein: CASSEKGYEQYF
J gene: TRBJ2-1; clone size: .; V gene: TRBV5-4; D gene: TRBD2; CDR3 DNA: TGTGCCAGCAGCTTATTAGTAGCGGGGGGCCCTTACAATGAGCAGTTCTTC; CDR3 protein: CASSLLVAGGPYNEQFF
J gene: TRBJ1-2; clone size: few; V gene: TRBV5-1; D gene: .; CDR3 DNA: TGCGCCAGCAGCTTGGACAGCTATGGCTACACCTTC; CDR3 protein: CASSLDSYGYTF
J gene: TRBJ2-1; clone size: .; V gene: TRBV15; D gene: TRBD2; CDR3 DNA: TGTGCCACCGGACAGCGGGGGAGCTCCTACAATGAGCAGTTCTTC; CDR3 protein: CATGQRGSSYNEQFF
J gene: TRBJ1-2; clone size: .; V gene: TRBV4-3; D gene: .; CDR3 DNA: TGCGCCAGCAGCCAATCAATGTCACCAGGGTTCTATGGCTACACCTTC; CDR3 protein: CASSQSMSPGFYGYTF